The T cell receptor beta chain described here comes from a study of blood T cell repertoires in COVID-19 (dated by TCRdb to 2018 to 2020). Regarding the research as a whole: For ImmuneRACE Cohort 3, a participant was defined as recovered based on two consecutive negative NP/OP PCR tests, clearance by a healthcare professional, or resolution of symptoms. The material from the prospective study consisted of cDNA or gDNA derived from T cells, B-cell-depleted T cells, or PBMCs. Subjects who had been exposed to COVID-19, were actively infected with it, or had recovered from it provided the deeply sampled blood TCRbeta repertoires that made up the dataset. Where available, HLA class I and class II types were obtained from metadata supplied by the sample provider rather than from assay-based typing. The samples were drawn from the first 160 participants of the ongoing ImmuneRACE study and from about 1,200 subjects provided by 6 global collaborators. Collaborator samples came from the United States, Italy and Spain and covered acute and convalescent phases of COVID-19. A de-identified subject ID, COVID-19 status, age in years and sex were almost always included in the sample metadata. The repertoires were made available in a free public database intended to serve as a resource for research on the immune response to SARS-CoV-2.

The germline V gene sets CDR1 to SGDLS and CDR2 to YYNGEE. The cysteine opens and the phenylalanine closes a CDR3 of 14 amino acids. Only the CDR3 DNA stays, 42 bases, in frame from base 1. The V and J ends are trimmed by 0 bases and 4 bases, leaving 11 bases between them. Concerning this clone: The clone's antigen remains unknown. No base-level quality is on record; no much larger clone is a single base apart.

TCRbeta CDR3 regions were amplified from genomic DNA by means of the immunoSEQ Assay, a bias-controlled multiplex PCR. The source study handled its data this way. The number of nucleated cells in each sample was estimated from the amplification of reference gene primers within the assay. Sequence reads were collapsed and filtered to measure the absolute abundance of every unique TCRbeta CDR3 rearrangement. For each sample, productive Simpson clonality was calculated by taking the square root of Simpson's diversity index across productive rearrangements. In its TCRdb copy, this immuneACCESS table keeps in-frame sequences only and misses some clones. Where compared with another copy, unresolved V genes explain less than half of these, and the others have no known cause. The V and J calls and clone size are taken from that table; D and trimming were inferred from the DNA. The sample data list hundreds of thousands of clones, and about 89% of these were observed just once. The ten largest clones take up 1.5% to 2.5% of the sample.

Overall results and qualifications from the work: Clinical and demographic metadata were provided uncurated, with the amount varying by source and participant.

Participants in the prospective study were enrolled through a virtual design, were aged roughly 18 to 95 years, and lived in under 25 United States geographic areas. In the prospective study, participants were assigned to cohorts based on the clinical history participants reported in a screening survey and a study questionnaire. Mobile phlebotomists in the prospective study collected whole blood, serum and a nasopharyngeal or oropharyngeal swab from every participant. Participants in the prospective study had the option to provide additional blood draws and questionnaires over an approximately 2-month period. Before DNA extraction, blood samples from the prospective study were shipped at room temperature or frozen.

The TCR originated in a man aged 40-50 years in a cohort exposed to, infected with or recovered from COVID-19 (not recorded which). The sequence links TRBV9 to TRBJ2-7; a tentative D match to TRBD2 spans 5 bases. Sequenced sample: PBMCs or T cells enriched from blood (not recorded which). The DNA sequence follows: TGTGCCAGCAGCGTAGGGTCGGGGAGTTACGAGCAGTACTTC. This codes for CASSVGSGSYEQYF.